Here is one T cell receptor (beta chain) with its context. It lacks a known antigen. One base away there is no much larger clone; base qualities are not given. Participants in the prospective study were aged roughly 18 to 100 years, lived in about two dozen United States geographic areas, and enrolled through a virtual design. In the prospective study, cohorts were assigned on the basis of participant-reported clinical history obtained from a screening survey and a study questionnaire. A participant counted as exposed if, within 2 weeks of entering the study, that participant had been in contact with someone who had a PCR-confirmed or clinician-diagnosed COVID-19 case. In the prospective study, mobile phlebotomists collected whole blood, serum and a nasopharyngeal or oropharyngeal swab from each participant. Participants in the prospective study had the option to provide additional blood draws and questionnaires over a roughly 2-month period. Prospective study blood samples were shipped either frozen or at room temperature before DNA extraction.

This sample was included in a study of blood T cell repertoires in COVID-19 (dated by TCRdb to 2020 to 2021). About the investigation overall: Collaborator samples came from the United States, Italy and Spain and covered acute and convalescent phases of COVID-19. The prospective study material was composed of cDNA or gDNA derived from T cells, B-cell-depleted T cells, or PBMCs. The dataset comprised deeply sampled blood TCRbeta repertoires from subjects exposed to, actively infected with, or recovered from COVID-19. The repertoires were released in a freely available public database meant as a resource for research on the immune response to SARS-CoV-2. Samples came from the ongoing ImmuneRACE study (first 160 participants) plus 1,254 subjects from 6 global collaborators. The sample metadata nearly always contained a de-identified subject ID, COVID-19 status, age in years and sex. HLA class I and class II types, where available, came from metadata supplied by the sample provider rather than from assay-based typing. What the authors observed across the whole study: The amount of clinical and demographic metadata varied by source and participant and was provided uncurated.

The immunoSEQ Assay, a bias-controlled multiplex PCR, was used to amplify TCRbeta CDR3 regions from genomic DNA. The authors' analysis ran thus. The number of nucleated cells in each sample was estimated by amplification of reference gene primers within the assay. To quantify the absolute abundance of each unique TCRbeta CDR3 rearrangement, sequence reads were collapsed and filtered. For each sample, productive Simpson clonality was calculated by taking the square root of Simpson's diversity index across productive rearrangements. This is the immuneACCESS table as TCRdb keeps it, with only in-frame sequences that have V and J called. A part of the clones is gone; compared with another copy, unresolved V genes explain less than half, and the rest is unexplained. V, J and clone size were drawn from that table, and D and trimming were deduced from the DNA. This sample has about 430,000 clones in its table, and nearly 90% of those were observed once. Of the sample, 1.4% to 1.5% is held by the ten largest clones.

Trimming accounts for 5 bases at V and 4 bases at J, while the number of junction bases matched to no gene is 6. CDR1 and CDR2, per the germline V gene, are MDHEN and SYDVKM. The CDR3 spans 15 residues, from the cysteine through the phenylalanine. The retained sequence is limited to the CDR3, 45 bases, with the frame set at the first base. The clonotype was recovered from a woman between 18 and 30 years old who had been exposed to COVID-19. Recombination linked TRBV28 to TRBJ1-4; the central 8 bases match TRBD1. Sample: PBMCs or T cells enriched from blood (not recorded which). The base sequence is TGTGCCAGCAGTATACCACAGGGGGTTAATGAAAAACTGTTTTTT. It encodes CASSIPQGVNEKLFF.